What follows describes a single T cell receptor (beta chain). The data were obtained in a study of technical replicates of blood from several donors. TCRdb's table, derived via immunoSEQ multiplex PCR, lists solely in-frame clones and lacks some. The sample has about 98,000 clones, almost 96% seen once. The germline CDR1 and CDR2 sequences are KGHSH and LQKENI. The CDR3 has 16 residues. V shed 1 base and J shed 1 base, with 13 bases lying between them. The J gene is TRBJ1-1, the V gene TRBV18, with a weak D call TRBD1 (5 bases). The specimen sequenced was T cells isolated from PBMCs. This TCR derives from a human donor in good health. The CDR3 is CASSPLEGAENTEAFF. The CDR3 nucleotides are TGTGCCAGCTCACCACTTGAAGGGGCGGAGAACACTGAAGCTTTCTTT. The full variable domain, with the rest looked up from reference TRBV18 and TRBJ1-1, is NAGVMQNPRHLVRRRGQEARLRCSPMKGHSHVYWYRQLPEEGLKFMVYLQKENIIDESGMPKERFSAEFPKEGPSILRIQQVVRGDSAAYFCASSPLEGAENTEAFFGQGTRLTVV.